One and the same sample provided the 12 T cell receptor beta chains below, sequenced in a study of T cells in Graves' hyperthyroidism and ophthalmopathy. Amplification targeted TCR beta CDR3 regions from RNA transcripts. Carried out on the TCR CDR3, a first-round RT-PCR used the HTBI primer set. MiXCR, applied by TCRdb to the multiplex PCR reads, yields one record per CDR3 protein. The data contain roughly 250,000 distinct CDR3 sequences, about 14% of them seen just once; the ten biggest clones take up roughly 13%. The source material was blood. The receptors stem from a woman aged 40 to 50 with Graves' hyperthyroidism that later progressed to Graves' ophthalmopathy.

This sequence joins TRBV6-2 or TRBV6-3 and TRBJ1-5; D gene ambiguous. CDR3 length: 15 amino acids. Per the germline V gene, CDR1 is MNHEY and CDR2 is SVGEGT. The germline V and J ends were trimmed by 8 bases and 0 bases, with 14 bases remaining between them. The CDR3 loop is CASRSHKYSNQPQHF. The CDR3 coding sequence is TGTGCCAGCCGGTCCCACAAGTATAGCAATCAGCCCCAGCATTTT.

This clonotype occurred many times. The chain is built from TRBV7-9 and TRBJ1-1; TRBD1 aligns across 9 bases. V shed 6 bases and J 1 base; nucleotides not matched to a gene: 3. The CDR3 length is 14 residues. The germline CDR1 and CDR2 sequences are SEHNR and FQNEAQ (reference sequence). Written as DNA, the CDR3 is TGTGCCAGCAGTGGACAGGGGAAGAACACTGAAGCTTTCTTT. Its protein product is CASSGQGKNTEAFF.

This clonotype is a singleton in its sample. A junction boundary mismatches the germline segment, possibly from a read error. The CDR3 here is CASSSPRPGKATGDLFF. CDR3 nucleotides: TGTGCCAGCAGCTCCCCCCGACCGGGGAAGGCCACCGGGGATCTGTTTTTT. The chain combines TRBV11-2 with TRBJ2-2, with TRBD2 as a possible D gene (5 bases). The length of the CDR3 is 17 residues. Germline-derived CDR1 and CDR2 are SGHAT and FQNNGV.

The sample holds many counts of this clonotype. The CDR3 loop reads CASSGGTSGAYEQFF. The CDR3 nucleotides read TGTGCCAGCAGCGGCGGGACTAGCGGGGCCTATGAGCAGTTCTTC. This sequence joins TRBV5-4 and TRBJ2-1, with 13 bases that match TRBD2. This CDR3 spans 15 amino acids. Trimming at V came to 4 bases and at J to 8 bases, leaving 6 bases not matched to a gene. CDR1 and CDR2 (germline): SGHNT, YYREEE (reference sequence).

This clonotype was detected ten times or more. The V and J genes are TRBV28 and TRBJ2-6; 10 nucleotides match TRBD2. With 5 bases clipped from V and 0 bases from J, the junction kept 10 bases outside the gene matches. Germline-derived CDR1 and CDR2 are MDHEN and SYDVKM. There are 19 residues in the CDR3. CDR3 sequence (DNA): TGTGCCAGCAGTCCCTCAAAACTAGCGGGATACTCTGGGGCCAACGTCCTGACTTTC. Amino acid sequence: CASSPSKLAGYSGANVLTF.

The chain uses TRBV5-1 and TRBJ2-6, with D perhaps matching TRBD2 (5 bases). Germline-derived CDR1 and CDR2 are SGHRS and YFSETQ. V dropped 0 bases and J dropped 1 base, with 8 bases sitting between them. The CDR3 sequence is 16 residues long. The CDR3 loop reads CASSLDPGSGANVLTF. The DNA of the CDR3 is TGCGCCAGCAGCTTGGATCCGGGATCTGGGGCCAACGTCCTGACTTTC.

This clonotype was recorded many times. The CDR3 is CSAEGGKETQYF. CDR3 DNA sequence: TGCAGCGCGGAGGGGGGTAAAGAGACCCAGTACTTC. This chain uses TRBV29-1 with TRBJ2-5, with D perhaps matching TRBD1 or TRBD2 (6 bases each). Trimming stripped 7 bases from V and 3 bases from J, with 12 bases between. This CDR3 region has 12 residues. Per germline, CDR1 SQVTM and CDR2 ANQGSEA.

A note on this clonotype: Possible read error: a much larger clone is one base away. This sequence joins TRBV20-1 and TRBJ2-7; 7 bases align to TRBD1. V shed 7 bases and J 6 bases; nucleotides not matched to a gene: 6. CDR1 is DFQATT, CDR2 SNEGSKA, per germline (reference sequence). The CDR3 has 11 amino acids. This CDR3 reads CSVLWDSEQYF. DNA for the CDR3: TGCAGTGTTCTCTGGGACAGCGAGCAGTACTTC.

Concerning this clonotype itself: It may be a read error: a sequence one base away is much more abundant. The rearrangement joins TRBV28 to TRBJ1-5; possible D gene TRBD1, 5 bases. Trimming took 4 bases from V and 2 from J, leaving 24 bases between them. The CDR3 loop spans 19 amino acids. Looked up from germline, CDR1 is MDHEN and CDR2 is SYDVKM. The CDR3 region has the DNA TGTGCCAGCAGTTGGGGGGTTCGGGGCCCCCGATATGGCAATCAGCCCCAGCATTTT. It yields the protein CASSWGVRGPRYGNQPQHF.

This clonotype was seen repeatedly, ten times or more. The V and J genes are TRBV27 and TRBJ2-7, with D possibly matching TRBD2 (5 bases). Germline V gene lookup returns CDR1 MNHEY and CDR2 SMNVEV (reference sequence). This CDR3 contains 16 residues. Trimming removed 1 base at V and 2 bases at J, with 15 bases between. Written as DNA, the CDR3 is TGTGCCAGCAGTTTATATGGACTCCCTGGTCCCTACGAGCAGTACTTC. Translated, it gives CASSLYGLPGPYEQYF.

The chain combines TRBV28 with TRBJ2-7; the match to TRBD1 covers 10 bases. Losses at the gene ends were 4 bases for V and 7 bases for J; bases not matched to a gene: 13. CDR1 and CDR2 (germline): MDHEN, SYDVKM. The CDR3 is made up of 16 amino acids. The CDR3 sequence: CASSSSVGTGAKEQYF. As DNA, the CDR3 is TGTGCCAGCAGTTCCTCCGTCGGGACAGGGGCTAAGGAGCAGTACTTC.

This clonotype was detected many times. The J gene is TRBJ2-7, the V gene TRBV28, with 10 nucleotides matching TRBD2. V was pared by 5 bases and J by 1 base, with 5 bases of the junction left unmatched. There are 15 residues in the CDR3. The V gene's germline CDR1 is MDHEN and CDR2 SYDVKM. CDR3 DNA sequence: TGTGCCAGCAGTCGCGGACTAGCGGAATCCTACGAGCAGTACTTC. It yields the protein CASSRGLAESYEQYF.